This T cell receptor beta chain is from a study of tumor-infiltrating lymphocytes in primary liver carcinoma. Study results and caveats: Tumor specimens were characterized by a significantly higher top-250-clone fraction than blood (p = 0.039). Relative to tumor region pairs, the tumor-adjacent and tumor-blood pairs showed overlap that was lower.

Production of TCR beta cDNA used around 500 ng total RNA together with a constant-region primer. Construction of TCR beta libraries relied on three successive nested multiplex PCR rounds employing slightly modified ARM-PCR. Researchers ran the first two PCR rounds for roughly 11 cycles each with TRBV1-TRBV30 forward primers and a C-beta reverse primer. TCRdb recomputed calls from the multiplex PCR reads with MiXCR, one row per CDR3 protein. The data show roughly 91,000 distinct CDR3 sequences, about three quarters seen once. To note about this clonotype: Its antigen is as yet unknown.

Unsorted bulk tissue (20-30 mg) underwent RNA and DNA co-extraction. Primary liver carcinomas in the patients were surgically resected. The ends lost 10 bases at V and 1 base at J; junction bases unmatched: 11. This CDR3 contains 15 residues. Germline lookup yields CDR1 LNHDA and CDR2 SQIVND (reference sequence). Input material: liver tumor tissue from sampling region 5. Subset here: tumor region T5, tumor centre. The clonotype was recovered from a woman aged 55-70 years with primary liver carcinoma and hepatitis B virus infection. The chain joins TRBV19 to TRBJ1-1; 8 positions match TRBD1. In DNA, the CDR3 is TGTGCCACCCGGGACAGGAGAGGTTGGAACACTGAAGCTTTCTTT. This sequence encodes CATRDRRGWNTEAFF.